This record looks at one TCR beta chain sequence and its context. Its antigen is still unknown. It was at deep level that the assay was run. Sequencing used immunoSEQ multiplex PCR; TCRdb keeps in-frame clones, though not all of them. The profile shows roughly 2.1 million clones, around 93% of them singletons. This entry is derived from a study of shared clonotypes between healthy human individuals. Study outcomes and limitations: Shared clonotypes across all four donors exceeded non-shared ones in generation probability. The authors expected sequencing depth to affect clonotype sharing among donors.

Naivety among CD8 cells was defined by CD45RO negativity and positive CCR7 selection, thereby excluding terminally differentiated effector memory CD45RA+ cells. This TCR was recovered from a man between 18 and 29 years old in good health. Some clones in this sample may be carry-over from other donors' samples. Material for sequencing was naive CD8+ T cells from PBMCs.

The CDR3: CASSQFRTGATEAFF. The CDR3 bases are TGCGCCAGCAGCCAATTTCGGACAGGGGCGACTGAAGCTTTCTTT. V usage is TRBV4-3 and J usage is TRBJ1-1; the match to TRBD1 covers 9 bases. The V and J ends lost 2 bases and 5 bases, in that order; junction bases with no gene match: 6. Looked up from germline, CDR1 is LGHNA and CDR2 is YSLEER. The CDR3 has 15 residues.